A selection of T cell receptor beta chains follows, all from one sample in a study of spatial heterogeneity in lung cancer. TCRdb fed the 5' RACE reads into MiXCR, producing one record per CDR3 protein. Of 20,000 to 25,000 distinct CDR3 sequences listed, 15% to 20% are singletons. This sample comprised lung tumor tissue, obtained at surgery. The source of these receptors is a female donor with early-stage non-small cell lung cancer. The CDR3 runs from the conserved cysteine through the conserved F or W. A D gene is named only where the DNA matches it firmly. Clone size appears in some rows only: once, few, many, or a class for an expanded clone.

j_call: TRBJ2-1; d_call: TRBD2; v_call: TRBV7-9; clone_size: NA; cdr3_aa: CASSLGGTSGRGDEQFF; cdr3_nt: TGTGCCAGCAGCTTAGGTGGGACTAGCGGGAGGGGTGATGAGCAGTTCTTC
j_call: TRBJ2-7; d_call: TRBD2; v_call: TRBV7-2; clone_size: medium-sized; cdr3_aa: CASSSQGTAGGPREQYF; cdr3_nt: TGTGCCAGCAGCTCCCAGGGTACAGCGGGGGGGCCACGGGAGCAGTACTTC
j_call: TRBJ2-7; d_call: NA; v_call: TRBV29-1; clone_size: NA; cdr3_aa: CSATSSTGFYEQYF; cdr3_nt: TGCAGCGCCACCAGCTCGACAGGATTTTACGAGCAGTACTTC
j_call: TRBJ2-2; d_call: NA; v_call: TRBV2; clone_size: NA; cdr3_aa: CASSALGGGLARTGELFF; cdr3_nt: TGTGCCAGCAGCGCCCTGGGGGGCGGGCTAGCGAGGACCGGGGAGCTGTTTTTT
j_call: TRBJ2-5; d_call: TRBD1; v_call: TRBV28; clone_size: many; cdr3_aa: CASSLEGTGAETQYF; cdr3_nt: TGTGCCAGCAGTTTGGAGGGGACAGGGGCTGAGACCCAGTACTTC
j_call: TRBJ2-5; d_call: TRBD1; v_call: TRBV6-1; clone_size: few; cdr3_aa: CASRQTGKETQYF; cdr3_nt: TGTGCCAGCAGGCAGACAGGGAAGGAGACCCAGTACTTC
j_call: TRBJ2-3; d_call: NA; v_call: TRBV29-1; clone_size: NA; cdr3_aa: CSVEGGLSINTDTQYF; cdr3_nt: TGCAGCGTTGAGGGGGGACTGTCAATTAACACAGATACGCAGTATTTT
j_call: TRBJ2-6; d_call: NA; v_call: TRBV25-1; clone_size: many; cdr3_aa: CASSDIWANVLTF; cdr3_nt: TGTGCCAGCAGTGATATCTGGGCCAACGTCCTGACTTTC
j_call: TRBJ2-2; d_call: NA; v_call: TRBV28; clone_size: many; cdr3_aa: CASRMEHLGDFTGELFF; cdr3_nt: TGTGCCAGCAGGATGGAGCACCTCGGGGATTTCACCGGGGAGCTGTTTTTT
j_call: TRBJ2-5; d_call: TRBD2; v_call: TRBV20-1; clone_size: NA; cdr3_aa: CSVVSGRVENQYF; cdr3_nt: TGCAGTGTGGTTAGCGGGAGGGTTGAGAACCAGTACTTC
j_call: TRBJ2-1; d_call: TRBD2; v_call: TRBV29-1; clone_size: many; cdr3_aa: CSSAGTISSGAGSYNEQFF; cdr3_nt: TGCAGCTCTGCCGGCACTATTTCTAGCGGGGCGGGCTCCTACAATGAGCAGTTCTTC
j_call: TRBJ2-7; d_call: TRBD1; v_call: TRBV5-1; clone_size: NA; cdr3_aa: CASSPQGARRVITYEQYF; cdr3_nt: TGCGCCAGCAGCCCACAGGGGGCGAGGCGGGTAATCACCTACGAGCAGTACTTC
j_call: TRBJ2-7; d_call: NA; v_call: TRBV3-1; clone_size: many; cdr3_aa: CASSQDGGAGEYF; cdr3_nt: TGTGCCAGCAGCCAAGATGGTGGGGCAGGCGAGTACTTC
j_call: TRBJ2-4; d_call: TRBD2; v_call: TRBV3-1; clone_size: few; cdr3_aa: CASRPGGAAKNIQYF; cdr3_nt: TGTGCCAGCAGGCCGGGGGGGGCGGCCAAAAACATTCAGTACTTC
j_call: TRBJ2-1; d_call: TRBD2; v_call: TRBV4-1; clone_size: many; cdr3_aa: CASSQEWGGSYNEQFF; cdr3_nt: TGCGCCAGCAGCCAAGAGTGGGGGGGATCCTACAATGAGCAGTTCTTC
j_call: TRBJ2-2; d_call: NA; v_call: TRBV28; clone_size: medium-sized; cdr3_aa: CASSFSPMNTGELFF; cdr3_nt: TGTGCCAGCAGTTTTAGCCCCATGAACACCGGGGAGCTGTTTTTT
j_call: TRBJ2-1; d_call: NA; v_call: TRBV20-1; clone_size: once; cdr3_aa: CSAPADWTVEQFF; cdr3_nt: TGCAGTGCTCCTGCTGACTGGACCGTGGAGCAGTTCTTC
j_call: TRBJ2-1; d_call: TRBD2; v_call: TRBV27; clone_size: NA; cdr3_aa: CASSLPTSGSNEQFF; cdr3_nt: TGTGCCAGCAGTCTCCCGACTAGCGGGAGCAATGAGCAGTTCTTC
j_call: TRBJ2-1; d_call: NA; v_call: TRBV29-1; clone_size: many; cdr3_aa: CSVEPPLSSYNEQFF; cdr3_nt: TGCAGCGTTGAACCCCCGTTGAGCTCCTACAATGAGCAGTTCTTC
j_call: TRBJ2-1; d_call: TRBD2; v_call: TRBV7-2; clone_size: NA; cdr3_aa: CASSLVSGRNEQFF; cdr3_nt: TGTGCCAGCAGCTTAGTTAGCGGGAGAAATGAGCAGTTCTTC
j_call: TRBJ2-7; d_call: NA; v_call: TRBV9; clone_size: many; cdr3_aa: CASSVGPVSYEQYF; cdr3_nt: TGTGCCAGCAGCGTAGGGCCCGTCTCCTACGAGCAGTACTTC
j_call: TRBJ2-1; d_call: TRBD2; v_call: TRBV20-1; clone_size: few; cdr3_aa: CSATSGNYNEQFF; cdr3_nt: TGCAGTGCTACTAGCGGGAACTACAATGAGCAGTTCTTC
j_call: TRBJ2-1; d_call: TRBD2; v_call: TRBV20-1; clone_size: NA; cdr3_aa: CSVPISGRRYNEQFF; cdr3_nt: TGCAGTGTTCCGATTAGCGGGAGAAGATACAATGAGCAGTTCTTC
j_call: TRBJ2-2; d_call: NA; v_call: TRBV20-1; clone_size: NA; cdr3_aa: CSARVGLHTGELFF; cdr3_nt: TGCAGTGCTAGAGTAGGGCTACACACCGGGGAGCTGTTTTTT
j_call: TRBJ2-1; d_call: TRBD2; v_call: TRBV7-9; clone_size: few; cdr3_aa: CASSLELAGISYNEQFF; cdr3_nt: TGTGCCAGCAGCTTAGAGCTAGCGGGCATCTCCTACAATGAGCAGTTCTTC
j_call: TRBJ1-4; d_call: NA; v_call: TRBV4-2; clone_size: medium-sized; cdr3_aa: CASSQGRGGEKLFF; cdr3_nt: TGTGCCAGCAGCCAAGGACGCGGGGGGGAAAAACTGTTTTTT
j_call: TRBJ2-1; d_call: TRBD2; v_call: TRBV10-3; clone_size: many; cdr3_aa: CAISEPGLAPSGFF; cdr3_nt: TGTGCCATCAGTGAGCCGGGACTAGCTCCCAGCGGGTTCTTC
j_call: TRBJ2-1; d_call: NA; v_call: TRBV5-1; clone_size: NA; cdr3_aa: CASSVATIGPNEQFF; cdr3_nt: TGCGCCAGCAGTGTCGCGACGATAGGGCCGAATGAGCAGTTCTTC
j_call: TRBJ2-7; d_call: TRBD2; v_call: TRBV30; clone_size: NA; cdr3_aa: CAWNGGVTREQYF; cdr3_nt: TGTGCCTGGAATGGGGGGGTTACGAGGGAGCAGTACTTC
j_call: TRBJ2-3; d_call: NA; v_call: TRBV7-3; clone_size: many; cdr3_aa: CASSSTGLPTDTQYF; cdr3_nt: TGTGCCAGCAGCTCTACCGGGTTGCCCACAGATACGCAGTATTTT